This T cell receptor beta chain was sequenced for a study of STAT5B mutations in CD4+ large granular lymphocyte leukemia. Broader study findings: Compared with healthy controls (2/35), patient top clones favored TRBV06 (8/27).

With 4 bases removed from V and 7 bases from J, the gap between germline ends came to 13 bases. Germline V gene data show CDR1 as SGHVS and CDR2 as FQNEAQ. The CDR3 runs to 13 residues. Produced via immunoSEQ multiplex PCR; TCRdb's table is partial and in-frame only. In the table there are around 32,000 clones, 65% to 80% of which are singletons. Concerning this clone itself: Its antigen is currently unknown.

What was sequenced was CD4+ T cells from blood buffy coats. This sequence was found in a human donor in good health. J is TRBJ1-1 and V is TRBV7-8, with a tentative D call TRBD1 (6 bases). The CDR3 sequence: CASSSQGLGEAFF. In DNA, the CDR3 is TGTGCCAGCAGCTCACAGGGTCTGGGTGAAGCTTTCTTT.